This T cell receptor (beta chain) was identified during a study of T cells in Graves' hyperthyroidism and ophthalmopathy. Remarks on this clonotype: Its antigen is undetermined.

CDR3 length: 14 amino acids. The germline CDR1 and CDR2 sequences are SGHRS and YFSETQ. Deletions cut 2 bases from V and 9 bases from J, with 12 bases between. Amplified regions were TCR beta CDR3 sequences from RNA transcripts. The HTBI set primed first-round TCR CDR3 RT-PCR. TCRdb analysed the multiplex PCR reads with MiXCR anew, one entry per CDR3 protein. The repertoire consists of about 500,000 distinct CDR3 sequences, with 40% to 50% occurring once and the leading ten covering roughly 45%. Broader study findings: Appearing also in blood were most of the thyroid clonotypes expanded above 0.001. Ophthalmopathy onset followed model prediction by a median approximately six months. A model using 13 V-J features told ophthalmopathy apart from stable hyperthyroidism.

The sequence was collected from an adult woman with Graves' disease, either hyperthyroidism or ophthalmopathy (not recorded which). This chain links TRBV5-1 with TRBJ1-6, with D tentatively TRBD1 (5 bases). The sample consisted of peripheral blood or thyroid tissue (not recorded which). CDR3 in DNA: TGCGCCAGCAGCTTAGGGGTGGTCGGTTCACCCCTCCACTTT. Protein: CASSLGVVGSPLHF.